This T cell receptor (beta chain) was identified in a study of T cells after yellow fever vaccination (dated by TCRdb to between 2017 and 2020). For context, the study as a whole: The SMART-Seq v4 Ultra Low Input RNA kit was used to prepare libraries from fractions with low cell numbers. The cohort comprised two healthy male donors, one aged 18 to 30 and one aged 30 to 40 years. Blood samples were taken at several timepoints before and after primary and secondary immunization, and bulk PBMC replicates and cell subsets were isolated. To follow T-cell clones before and after primary and booster YFV17D yellow fever vaccination, bulk TCR alpha and beta repertoires were sequenced over time. The research as a whole found: The secondary T-cell response was found to be weaker but faster than the primary response, with a peak reached on day 5 rather than on day 15. A small fraction of clonotypes showed up in both the CD4 and CD8 compartments, probably as a result of convergent recombination. Because only a couple of donors were included in the study, the extent to which the findings can be generalized is limited. After the booster, most clones that had expanded after primary vaccination were detected again (nearly 98% of CD4 and roughly 86% of CD8), suggesting broad maintenance of memory. Computational filtering was required because FACS-sorted repertoires could contain abundant contaminating clonotypes from the bulk population.

The treatment or condition label here, explained by the study, means: live attenuated yellow fever vaccine strain. At every blood-draw timepoint, two biological replicates of bulk PBMCs were collected. A standard Ficoll-Paque protocol was used to isolate PBMCs from peripheral blood. TriZol was used to extract RNA from bulk PBMCs, from CD4 and CD8 fractions, and from dextramer-positive and dextramer-negative fractions. The CDR3 covers 15 residues, taking in both the cysteine and the phenylalanine. The sequence is cut down to CDR3 DNA, 45 bases in frame from base 1. V is shortened by 6 bases, J by 2 bases, and the region joining them spans 14 bases. CDR1 and CDR2 are drawn from the germline V gene: MNHEY, SVGEGT. TCR cDNA was synthesized by 5'RACE template switching, which introduced a universal primer site and unique molecular identifiers. cDNA synthesis was primed from both the TCR alpha and TCR beta constant segments. Library amplification involved two PCR steps, and the second step added sample barcodes and sequencing adapters. Sequencing of libraries was performed on Illumina HiSeq 2500 (2x100 bp) or NovaSeq (2x150 bp). The source study handled its data this way. Reads were demultiplexed and collapsed into UMI consensus sequences with MIGEC, and V(D)J alignment was performed with MiXCR. Using edgeR on replicate PBMC samples, clonotypes were called vaccine-responding if FDR was below 0.01 and the log2 fold change was above 5 up to day 15. Bulk clonotypes were assigned CD4 or CD8 identity according to which sequenced CD4 or CD8 repertoire held them at higher abundance. TCRdb reworked the public reads: Q25 trimming with fastp, MiXCR clone assembly, productive beta chains retained. Rows are combined by CDR3 protein, so each entry shows the most common genes and DNA. The V and J calls reflect TCRdb's pipeline rather than the authors' work. The sample table lists 450,000 to 550,000 distinct CDR3 sequences, about a fifth of them with a count of one. In total, the top ten clones hold approximately 16% of the sample.

Worth noting for this clonotype: The antigen this receptor binds is unknown. No base quality values were provided; no much bigger clone lies one nucleotide off.

The input for sequencing was PBMCs, taken less than 25 days after the first yellow fever vaccination. The chain is encoded by TRBV6-2 or TRBV6-3 joined to TRBJ2-1, with TRBD2 perhaps the D gene, on 6 matching bases. The origin of this receptor is a man aged 18-30 years who received the YFV17D yellow fever vaccine. CDR3 sequence: CASRRRGPPYNEQFF. The nucleotides read TGTGCCAGCAGGCGGCGGGGTCCCCCCTACAATGAGCAGTTCTTC.